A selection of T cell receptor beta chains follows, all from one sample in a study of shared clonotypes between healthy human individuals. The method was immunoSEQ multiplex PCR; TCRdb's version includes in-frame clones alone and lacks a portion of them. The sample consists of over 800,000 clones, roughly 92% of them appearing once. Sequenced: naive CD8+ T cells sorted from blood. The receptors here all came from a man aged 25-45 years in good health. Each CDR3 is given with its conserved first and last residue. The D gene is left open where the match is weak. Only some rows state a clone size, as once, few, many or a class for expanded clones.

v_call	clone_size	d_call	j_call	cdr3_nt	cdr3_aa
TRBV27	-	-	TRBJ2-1	TGTGCCAGCAGTTTGTCCCGATACAATGAGCAGTTCTTC	CASSLSRYNEQFF
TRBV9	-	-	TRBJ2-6	TGTGCCAGCAGCGTAGCCCTCCAGGGCTCCCCTGGGGCCAACGTCCTGACTTTC	CASSVALQGSPGANVLTF
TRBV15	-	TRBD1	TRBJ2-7	TGTGCCACCAGCAGAGATGATCGGACAGGTTCTCTCTACGAGCAGTACTTC	CATSRDDRTGSLYEQYF
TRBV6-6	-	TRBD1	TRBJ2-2	TGTGCCAGCACTCAGGGGGTTAACACCGGGGAGCTGTTTTTT	CASTQGVNTGELFF
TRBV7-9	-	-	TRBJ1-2	TGTGCCAGCAGCTTCCCAGGGGCCTATGGCTACACCTTC	CASSFPGAYGYTF
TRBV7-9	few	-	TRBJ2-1	TGTGCCAGCAGCTTCGAGGGCTACAATGAGCAGTTCTTC	CASSFEGYNEQFF
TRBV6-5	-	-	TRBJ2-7	TGTGCCGGAGGGGACAGATCCTACGAGCAGTACTTC	CAGGDRSYEQYF
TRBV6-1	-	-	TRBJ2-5	TGTGCCAGCAGTCCACATAGTCAAGAGACCCAGTACTTC	CASSPHSQETQYF
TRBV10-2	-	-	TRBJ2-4	TGCGCCAGCAGTGATAAAGACCCAGCGAACTACAAAAACATTCAGTACTTC	CASSDKDPANYKNIQYF
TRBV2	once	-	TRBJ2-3	TGTGCCAGCAACCGGGACACTGGGACAGATACGCAGTATTTT	CASNRDTGTDTQYF
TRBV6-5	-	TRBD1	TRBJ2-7	TGTGCCAGCAGTTACGGACAGGCAGCCTACGAGCAGTACTTC	CASSYGQAAYEQYF
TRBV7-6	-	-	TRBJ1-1	TGTGCCAGCAGCTTAGATTTTGGGGGCACTGAAGCTTTCTTT	CASSLDFGGTEAFF
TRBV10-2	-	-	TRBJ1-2	TGCGCCAGCAGTGCCCCCATCATGGAAAACTATGGCTACACCTTC	CASSAPIMENYGYTF
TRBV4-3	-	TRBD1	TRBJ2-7	TGCGCCAGCAGCCCCGTCGGGACAGGGCTCTACGAGCAGTACTTC	CASSPVGTGLYEQYF
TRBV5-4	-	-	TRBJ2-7	TGTGCCAGCAGCTTGGTAGGGGGAGAATACGAGCAGTACTTC	CASSLVGGEYEQYF
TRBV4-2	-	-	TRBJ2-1	TGTGCCAGCAGCCAAGAGGGGTTGGAGCAGTTCTTC	CASSQEGLEQFF
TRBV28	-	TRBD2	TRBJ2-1	TGTGCCAGCAGTTTATGGGGGCGGGGGTCTAAGGATGAGCAGTTCTTC	CASSLWGRGSKDEQFF
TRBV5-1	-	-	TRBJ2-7	TGCGCCAGCAGCTTGCGTTGGGGTCCCTACGAGCAGTACTTC	CASSLRWGPYEQYF
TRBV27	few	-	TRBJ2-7	TGTGCCAGCAGCATCGGCAGGTCGACCTACGAGCAGTACTTC	CASSIGRSTYEQYF
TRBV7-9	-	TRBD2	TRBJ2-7	TGTGCCAGCAGCCCGGGGACTAGCGGTCTAAATACCTACGAGCAGTACTTC	CASSPGTSGLNTYEQYF
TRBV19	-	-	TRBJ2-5	TGTGCCAGTAGTAACCTCCACGGCCTACAGCGGAATCGGGAGACCCAGTACTTC	CASSNLHGLQRNRETQYF
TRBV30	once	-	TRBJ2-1	TGTGCCTGGAGGGCTAGACTTGACGTTCATTGGTTCTTC	CAWRARLDVHWFF
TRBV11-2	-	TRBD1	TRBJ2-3	TGTGCCAGCAGCTCTCCCCCACGGGACAGGGGCCTTCATACGCAGTATTTT	CASSSPPRDRGLHTQYF
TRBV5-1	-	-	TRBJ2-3	TGCGCCAGCAGCTTGGTCCAGGCAACCACAGATACGCAGTATTTT	CASSLVQATTDTQYF
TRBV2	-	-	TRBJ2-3	TGTGCCAGCAGTGAAGCTTCGACACGGAGCACAGATACGCAGTATTTT	CASSEASTRSTDTQYF
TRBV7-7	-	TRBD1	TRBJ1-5	TGTGCCAGCAGCTTCTGCACGAACGACAGGGTTGCTAGCAATCAGCCCCAGCATTTT	CASSFCTNDRVASNQPQHF
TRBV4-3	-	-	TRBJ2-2	TGCGCCAGCAGCCAAGATTCGCGACAGGAGGTTCACGGGGAGCTGTTTTTT	CASSQDSRQEVHGELFF
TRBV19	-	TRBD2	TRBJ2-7	TGTGCCAGTAGTAAGGGACTAACGCCGGGCTCCTACGAGCAGTACTTC	CASSKGLTPGSYEQYF
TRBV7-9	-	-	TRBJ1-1	TGTGCCAGCAGAGAAGACAGGAACACTGAAGCTTTCTTT	CASREDRNTEAFF